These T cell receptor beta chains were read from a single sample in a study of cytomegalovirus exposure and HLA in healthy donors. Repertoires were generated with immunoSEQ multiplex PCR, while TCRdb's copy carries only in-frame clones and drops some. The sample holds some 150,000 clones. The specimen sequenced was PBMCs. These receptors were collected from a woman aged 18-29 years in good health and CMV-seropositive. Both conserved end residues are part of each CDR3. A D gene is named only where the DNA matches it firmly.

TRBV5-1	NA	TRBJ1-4	CASSPENWFDEKLFF	TGCGCCAGCAGCCCGGAGAACTGGTTCGATGAAAAACTGTTTTTT
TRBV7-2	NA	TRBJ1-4	CASSSGPRGSGKLFF	TGTGCCAGCAGTTCTGGTCCCCGGGGATCGGGAAAACTGTTTTTT
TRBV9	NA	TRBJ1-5	CASSVEAGWNQPQHF	TGTGCCAGCAGCGTAGAGGCAGGGTGGAATCAGCCCCAGCATTTT
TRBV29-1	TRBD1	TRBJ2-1	CSVAFSGGYNEQFF	TGCAGCGTTGCTTTTTCAGGGGGCTACAATGAGCAGTTCTTC
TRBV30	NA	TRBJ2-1	CAWSSGDGRYNEQFF	TGTGCCTGGTCCTCGGGGGACGGCCGATACAATGAGCAGTTCTTC
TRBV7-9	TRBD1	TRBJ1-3	CASSSRTGPGDTIYF	TGTGCCAGCAGCTCACGGACAGGCCCAGGGGACACCATATATTTT
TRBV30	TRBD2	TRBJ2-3	CAWSSPAGLHTDTQYF	TGTGCCTGGAGTTCCCCAGCGGGGCTACACACAGATACGCAGTATTTT
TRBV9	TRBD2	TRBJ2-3	CASSVGASGSRTDTQYF	TGTGCCAGCAGCGTAGGGGCTAGCGGGAGTCGTACAGATACGCAGTATTTT
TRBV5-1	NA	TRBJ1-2	CASSSPGVDGYTF	TGCGCCAGCAGCTCCCCAGGGGTCGACGGCTACACCTTC
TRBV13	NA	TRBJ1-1	CASSLFREAFF	TGTGCCAGCAGCTTATTTCGGGAAGCTTTCTTT
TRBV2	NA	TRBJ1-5	CASIRGGDSNQPQHF	TGTGCCAGCATAAGGGGCGGGGATAGCAATCAGCCCCAGCATTTT
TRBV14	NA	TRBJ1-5	CASSHGSNQPQHF	TGTGCCAGCAGCCACGGGAGCAATCAGCCCCAGCATTTT
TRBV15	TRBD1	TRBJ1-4	CATSRARDRGQANEKLFF	TGTGCCACCAGCAGGGCCCGGGACAGGGGGCAGGCTAATGAAAAACTGTTTTTT
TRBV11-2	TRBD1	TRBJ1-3	CASSLVPGQGRNTIYF	TGTGCCAGCAGCTTAGTACCGGGACAGGGTAGAAACACCATATATTTT
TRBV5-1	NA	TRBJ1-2	CASSLAVGTYGYTF	TGCGCCAGCAGCTTGGCCGTTGGCACCTATGGCTACACCTTC
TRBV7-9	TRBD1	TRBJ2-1	CASSLGGQGPNYNEQFF	TGTGCCAGCAGCCTGGGGGGACAGGGGCCAAACTACAATGAGCAGTTCTTC
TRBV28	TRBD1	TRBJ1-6	CASRQGNNSPLHF	TGTGCCAGCAGACAGGGGAATAATTCACCCCTCCACTTT
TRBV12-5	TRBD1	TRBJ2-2	CASGAPDRGGGELFF	TGTGCTAGTGGTGCCCCGGACAGGGGTGGCGGGGAGCTGTTTTTT